The source of this TCR beta chain is a study of blood T cells in healthy people across ages. Study conclusions and caveats: CMV status of donors was unknown, possibly confounding expanded clonotype changes. Greater diversity and more naive CD4+ cells were seen in long-lived donors than in aged donors. The fall in TCR beta diversity per million T cells was roughly linear with age.

Alongside a J-beta primer mix, a sample-barcoded 5' primer served in a second PCR lasting roughly 7 to 11 cycles. TCRdb reanalysed the 5' RACE reads using MiXCR and keeps one entry per CDR3 protein. Among fewer than 750,000 distinct CDR3 sequences listed, approximately 52% were seen once. No fewer than 6 micrograms of total RNA were isolated from every sample. This CDR3 is 14 amino acids long. V lost 6 bases, J lost 2 bases, and 14 bases lay in between. Germline lookup yields CDR1 DFQATT and CDR2 SNEGSKA (reference sequence). Details on this clonotype: Its antigen remains unknown. This could be a read error, since a much larger clone is one nucleotide away.

This receptor was obtained from a woman aged 80 or over in good health. Sequencing was performed on blood. This rearrangement joins TRBV20-1 to TRBJ2-1; D remains unclear. This CDR3 reads CSAADKGTYNEQFF. The CDR3 DNA sequence: TGCAGTGCCGCCGACAAGGGAACCTACAATGAGCAGTTCTTC.